These T cell receptor beta chains were read from a single sample in a study of identical twins. MiXCR was run by TCRdb on the 5' RACE reads, yielding one entry per CDR3 protein. Among 1.5 million to 2 million distinct CDR3 sequences listed, about 31% were seen once. Sample: cord blood. Receptors were obtained from a newborn girl in good health. CDR3s include the opening cysteine and the closing phenylalanine or tryptophan. D genes are given only for firm matches.

>TRBV6-5|TRBD2
CASSYPPSGASYYNEQFF
>TRBV6-5|-
CASRIGGANYGYTF
>TRBV25-1|-
CASSELGASSEKLFF
>TRBV10-3|TRBD2
CAISRLAGETQYF
>TRBV7-9|-
CASSLDSGVIFSPLHF
>TRBV5-6|TRBD2
CASSFRLAEFF
>TRBV10-2|-
CASSESWGATDTQYF
>TRBV4-2|-
CASSQDVQDATNEKLFF
>TRBV28|TRBD2
CASSFSGLAGVRNEQFF
>TRBV12-3/TRBV12-4|-
CASRAQGSSYNEQFF
>TRBV28|-
CASSFPRVLNYGYTF
>TRBV27|-
CASNQLGRKNTEAFF
>TRBV6-2/TRBV6-3|-
CASRAIWAPTGAFF
>TRBV4-2|-
CASSHPLDDTQYF
>TRBV25-1|TRBD2
CASSESRGGRKDTQYF
>TRBV5-1|-
CASSSTSGKTEAFF
>TRBV9|TRBD2
CASSVISGGLLNTGELFF
>TRBV7-2|-
CASSLEYLAKNIQYF
>TRBV11-2|TRBD2
CASSLVWTSDADTQYF
>TRBV5-1|-
CASSLGSIGPTGEYF
>TRBV12-3/TRBV12-4|-
CASSEERVGEAFF
>TRBV5-1|-
CASSRTGTVNSETQYF
>TRBV6-5|TRBD1
CATGEGGVADTQYF
>TRBV27|TRBD1
CASSFATGDGYTF
>TRBV2|-
CASSPTPNSPLHF
>TRBV5-1|TRBD1
CASSVRGREYGYTF
>TRBV20-1|-
CSARLRTDTQYF
>TRBV6-1|-
CASSEQERQPQHF
>TRBV15|TRBD1
CATSLTKTGGTEAFF
>TRBV7-6|-
CASSPHVKDTQYF
>TRBV6-1|-
CASSNPWNYEQYF
>TRBV14|-
CASSQGLWDKETQYF
>TRBV5-5|-
CASSPWGRNNEKLFF
>TRBV10-3|TRBD2
CAIRRGPGLAGGSEQFF
>TRBV7-8|-
CASSLGDVPDTQYF
>TRBV28|TRBD1
CASSSRQGAASYEQYF
>TRBV30|TRBD2
CAWSVRRTSGGGTDTQYF
>TRBV24-1|-
CATSGFGRPDTQYF
>TRBV6-1|-
CASSGTPRLEQYF
>TRBV2|TRBD2
CASLASGRAREQFF
>TRBV20-1|TRBD1
CSARDGTGDGYTF
>TRBV6-6|TRBD2
CASRSLAGYDYEQYF
>TRBV12-5|TRBD1
CASPIQGAHNEQYF
>TRBV6-2/TRBV6-3|TRBD2
CASRRESHEQYF
>TRBV6-2/TRBV6-3|TRBD1
CASSYWTGNEQFF
>TRBV19|-
CASSIEGADTEAFF
>TRBV29-1|-
CSVRGTVTDTQYF
>TRBV28|TRBD1
CASSSRTGRYEQYF